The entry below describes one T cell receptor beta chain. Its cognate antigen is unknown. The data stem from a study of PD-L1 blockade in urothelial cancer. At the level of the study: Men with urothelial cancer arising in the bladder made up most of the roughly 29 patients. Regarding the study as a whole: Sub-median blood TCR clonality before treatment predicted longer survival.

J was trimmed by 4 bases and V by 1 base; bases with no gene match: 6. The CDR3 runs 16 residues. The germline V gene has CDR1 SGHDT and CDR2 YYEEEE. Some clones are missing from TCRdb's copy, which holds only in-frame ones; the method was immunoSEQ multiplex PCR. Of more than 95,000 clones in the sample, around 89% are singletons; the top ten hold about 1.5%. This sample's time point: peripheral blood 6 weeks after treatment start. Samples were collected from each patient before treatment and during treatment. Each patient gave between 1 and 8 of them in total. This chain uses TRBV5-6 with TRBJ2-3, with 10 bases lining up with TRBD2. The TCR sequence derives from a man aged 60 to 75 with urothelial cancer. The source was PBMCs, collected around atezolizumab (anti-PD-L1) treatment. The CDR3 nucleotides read TGTGCCAGCAGCTTGCCCCCAGCGGGGGGGGCAGATACGCAGTATTTT. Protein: CASSLPPAGGADTQYF.